This passage covers 12 T cell receptor beta chains from one sample sequenced in a study of shared clonotypes between healthy human individuals (TCRdb year 2020). CD8 naive samples were obtained by positive selection for CCR7 among CD45RO-negative cells, yielding a CD45RA+CCR7+ population from which TemRA cells were excluded. To prepare the library, the immunoSEQ multiplex PCR assay was applied. The source is immuneACCESS, and TCRdb retained only in-frame sequences with V and J called. Part of the clones is not carried over; for the studies checked, unresolved V genes explain less than half of this, and the remainder is unexplained. This sample is represented by around 2.1 million clones; about 92% of them were singletons. Roughly 1.8% of the sample comes from the top ten. Material: naive CD8+ T cells from PBMCs. What the cell subset or site label conveys for this sample: CD45RA+CCR7+. The receptors come from a man in his late teens or twenties in good health. Some clones in this sample may be carry-over from other donors' samples.

V usage is TRBV7-2 and J usage is TRBJ2-7; the D gene is possibly TRBD1 (5 bases). V shed 1 base and J shed 6 bases, with 10 bases lying between them. The CDR3 extends over 13 amino acids. The germline V gene has CDR1 SGHTA and CDR2 FQGNSA. CDR3 protein: CASSLVQGGEQYF. The CDR3 DNA reads TGTGCCAGCAGCTTAGTCCAGGGTGGCGAGCAGTACTTC.

Of note for this clone: Additional DNA sequences in this sample encode the identical CDR3. V gene TRBV28 combines with J gene TRBJ1-5, with D unclear. The germline gives CDR1 MDHEN, CDR2 SYDVKM. Trimming took off 4 bases at V and 0 bases at J, with 10 bases between the two ends. The CDR3 covers 15 residues. For the CDR3, the DNA is TGTGCCAGCAGTTATGGCGACTATAGCAATCAGCCCCAGCATTTT. Amino acids: CASSYGDYSNQPQHF.

This clone was detected a few times. The J gene is TRBJ1-1, the V gene TRBV10-2; no firm D call. Trimming removed 6 bases at V and 3 bases at J, with 11 bases between. The CDR3 is 13 residues long. CDR1 and CDR2 (germline): WSHSY, SAAADI. The CDR3 DNA reads TGCGCCAGCAGCGATGAGGTGTACACTGAAGCTTTCTTT. This codes for CASSDEVYTEAFF.

The chain joins TRBV6-6 to TRBJ2-5; the D call may be TRBD1 or TRBD2 (5 bases each). V was pared by 7 bases and J by 2 bases, with 11 bases between. Germline V gene data show CDR1 as MNHNY and CDR2 as SVGAGI (reference sequence). This CDR3 is 13 amino acids long. Written as DNA, the CDR3 is TGTGCCAGCACTTGGGGGAAACAAGAGACCCAGTACTTC. It translates to CASTWGKQETQYF.

The J gene is TRBJ2-7, the V gene TRBV6-5, with D possibly being TRBD1 (6 bases). The ends were cut back, 0 bases at V and 5 bases at J, with 11 bases in the middle. The CDR3 length is 14 residues. Germline CDR1 and CDR2: MNHEY and SVGAGI. The CDR3 loop reads CASSYSGRGDEQYF. CDR3 DNA: TGTGCCAGCAGTTACTCGGGCAGGGGAGACGAGCAGTACTTC.

V gene TRBV7-9 combines with J gene TRBJ2-6, with D uncertain. The germline V and J ends were trimmed by 5 bases and 0 bases, with 8 bases remaining between them. The CDR3 extends over 15 amino acids. Germline lookup yields CDR1 SEHNR and CDR2 FQNEAQ (reference sequence). The CDR3 DNA sequence: TGTGCCAGCAGCCCTAGTGACTCTGGGGCCAACGTCCTGACTTTC. Translation gives CASSPSDSGANVLTF.

J is TRBJ2-7 and V is TRBV28; no firm D call. With 3 bases removed from V and 5 bases from J, the gap between germline ends came to 17 bases. CDR1 is MDHEN and CDR2 is SYDVKM in the germline V gene. The CDR3 runs 15 residues. The CDR3 protein is CASSLRQARIHEQYF. CDR3 bases: TGTGCCAGCAGTTTGAGGCAGGCTAGGATCCACGAGCAGTACTTC.

The chain's CDR3 is CASSYSILPGRDEQYF. The CDR3 coding sequence is TGTGCCAGCAGTTACTCGATTCTTCCGGGACGGGACGAGCAGTACTTC. V and J are TRBV6-5 and TRBJ2-7; D may be TRBD1 or TRBD2 (5 bases each). V dropped 0 bases and J dropped 5 bases, with 17 bases sitting between them. The CDR3 runs 16 residues. Germline V gene sequence: CDR1 MNHEY, CDR2 SVGAGI.

The rearrangement links TRBV28 to TRBJ2-4; D possibly corresponds to TRBD1 (5 bases). In germline, CDR1 is MDHEN, CDR2 SYDVKM. V lost 5 bases and J lost 0, with 14 bases in between. This CDR3 contains 16 residues. The CDR3 coding sequence is TGTGCCAGCAGTACCGACAGTACCATAGCCAAAAACATTCAGTACTTC. It encodes CASSTDSTIAKNIQYF.

V and J are TRBV6-5 and TRBJ2-2; D is undetermined. The CDR3 totals 13 residues. V was clipped by 11 bases and J by 0 bases, with 10 bases between them. The germline V gene encodes CDR1 MNHEY and CDR2 SVGAGI. This CDR3 reads CASAPTNTGELFF. The DNA for the CDR3 is TGTGCCTCGGCCCCTACGAACACCGGGGAGCTGTTTTTT.

The chain recombines TRBV7-9 with TRBJ1-2, with TRBD1 as a possible D gene (6 bases). V gave up 5 bases and J gave up 3 bases, with 13 bases separating them. CDR1 is SEHNR and CDR2 is FQNEAQ in the germline V gene (reference sequence). The CDR3 contains 14 residues. The CDR3 reads CASSAGQTYYGYTF. The CDR3 coding sequence is TGTGCCAGCAGCGCCGGACAGACCTACTATGGCTACACCTTC.

The chain carries TRBV28 and TRBJ1-3, with D uncertain. Trimming stripped 5 bases from V and 4 bases from J, with 12 bases between. The germline V gene has CDR1 MDHEN and CDR2 SYDVKM. The length of the CDR3 is 14 residues. The CDR3 reads CASSLTTMGNTIYF. The CDR3 bases are TGTGCCAGCAGTCTTACTACAATGGGAAACACCATATATTTT.